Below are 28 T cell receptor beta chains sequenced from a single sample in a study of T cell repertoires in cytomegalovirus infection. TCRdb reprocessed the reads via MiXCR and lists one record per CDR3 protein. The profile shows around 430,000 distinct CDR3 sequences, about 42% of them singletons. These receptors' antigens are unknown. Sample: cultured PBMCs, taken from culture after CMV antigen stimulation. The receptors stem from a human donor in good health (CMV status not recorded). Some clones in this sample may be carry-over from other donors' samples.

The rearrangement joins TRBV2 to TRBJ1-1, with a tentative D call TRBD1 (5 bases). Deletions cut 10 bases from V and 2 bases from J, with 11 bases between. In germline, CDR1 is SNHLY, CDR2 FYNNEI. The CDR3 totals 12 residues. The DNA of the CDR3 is TGTGCCACCTTTGGGGGTAACACTGAAGCTTTCTTT. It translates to CATFGGNTEAFF. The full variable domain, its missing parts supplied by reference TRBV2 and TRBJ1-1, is EPEVTQTPSHQVTQMGQEVILRCVPISNHLYFYWYRQILGQKVEFLVSFYNNEISEKSEIFDDQFSVERPDGSNFTLKIRSTKLEDSAMYFCATFGGNTEAFFGQGTRLTVV.

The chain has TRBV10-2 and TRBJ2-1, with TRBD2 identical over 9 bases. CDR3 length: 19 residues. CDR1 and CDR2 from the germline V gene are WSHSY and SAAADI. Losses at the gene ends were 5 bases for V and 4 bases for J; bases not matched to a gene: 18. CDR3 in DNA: TGCGCCAGCAGTCCCCCACCCGGCCAGCTAGCGGGGATATACAATGAGCAGTTCTTC. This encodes CASSPPPGQLAGIYNEQFF.

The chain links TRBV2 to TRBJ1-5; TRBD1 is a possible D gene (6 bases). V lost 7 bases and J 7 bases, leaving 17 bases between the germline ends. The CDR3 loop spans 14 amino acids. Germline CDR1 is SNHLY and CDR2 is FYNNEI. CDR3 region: CASNLMGGAQPQHF. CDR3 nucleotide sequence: TGTGCCAGCAACCTCATGGGGGGGGCCCAGCCCCAGCATTTT. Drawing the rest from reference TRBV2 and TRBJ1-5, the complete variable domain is EPEVTQTPSHQVTQMGQEVILRCVPISNHLYFYWYRQILGQKVEFLVSFYNNEISEKSEIFDDQFSVERPDGSNFTLKIRSTKLEDSAMYFCASNLMGGAQPQHFGDGTRLSIL.

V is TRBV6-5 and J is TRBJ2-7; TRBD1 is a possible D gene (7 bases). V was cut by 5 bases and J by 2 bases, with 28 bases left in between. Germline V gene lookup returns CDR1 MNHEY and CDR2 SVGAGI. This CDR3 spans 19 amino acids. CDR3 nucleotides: TGTGCCAGCAGTATGTCAAGGAGACAGGGAGGTCCTAGCCCCTACGAGCAGTACTTC. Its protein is CASSMSRRQGGPSPYEQYF.

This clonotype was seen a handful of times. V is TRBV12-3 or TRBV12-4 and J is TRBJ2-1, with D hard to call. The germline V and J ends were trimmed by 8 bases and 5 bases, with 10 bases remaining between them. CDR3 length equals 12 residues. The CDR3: CASRSFDNEQFF. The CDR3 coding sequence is TGTGCCAGCCGGTCATTCGACAATGAGCAGTTCTTC.

CDR3 sequence: CASSETSILGRVMNTEAFF. CDR3 coding DNA: TGCGCCAGCAGCGAGACTTCTATATTGGGACGGGTAATGAACACTGAAGCTTTCTTT. The chain has TRBV5-1 and TRBJ1-1, with a possible D match to TRBD1 (5 bases). V was clipped by 4 bases and J by 0 bases, with 25 bases between them. The germline V gene encodes CDR1 SGHRS and CDR2 YFSETQ. CDR3 length: 19 amino acids.

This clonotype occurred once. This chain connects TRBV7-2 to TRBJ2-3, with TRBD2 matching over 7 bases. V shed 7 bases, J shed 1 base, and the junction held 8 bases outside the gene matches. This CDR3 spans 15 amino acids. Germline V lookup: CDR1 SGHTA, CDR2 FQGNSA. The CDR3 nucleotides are TGTGCCAGCACGGTGGCTAGCGGTCGCACAGATACGCAGTATTTT. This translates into CASTVASGRTDTQYF.

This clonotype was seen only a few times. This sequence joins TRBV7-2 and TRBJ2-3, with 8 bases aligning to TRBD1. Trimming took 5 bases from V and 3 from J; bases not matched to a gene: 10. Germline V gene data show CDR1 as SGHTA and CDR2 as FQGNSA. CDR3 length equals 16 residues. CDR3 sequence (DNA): TGTGCCAGCAGCGGCGGGACAGGAGATAGGACAGATACGCAGTATTTT. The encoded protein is CASSGGTGDRTDTQYF.

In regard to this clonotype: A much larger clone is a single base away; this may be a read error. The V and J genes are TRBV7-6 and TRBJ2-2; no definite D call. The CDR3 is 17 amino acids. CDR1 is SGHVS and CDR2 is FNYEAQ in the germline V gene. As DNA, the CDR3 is TGTGTCAGCAGCCGACGCTCTGCCGGGCCTAACACCGGGGAGCTGTTTTTT. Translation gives CVSSRRSAGPNTGELFF. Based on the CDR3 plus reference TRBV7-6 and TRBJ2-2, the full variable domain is GAGVSQSPRYKVTKRGQDVALRCDPISGHVSLYWYRQALGQGPEFLTYFNYEAQQDKSGLPNDRFSAERPEGSISTLTIQRTEQRDSAMYRCVSSRRSAGPNTGELFFGEGSRLTVL.

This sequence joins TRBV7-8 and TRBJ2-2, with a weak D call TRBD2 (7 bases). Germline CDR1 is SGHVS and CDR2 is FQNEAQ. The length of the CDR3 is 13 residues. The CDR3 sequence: CAVRGGFVGELFF. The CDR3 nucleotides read TGTGCAGTGAGGGGGGGGTTCGTCGGGGAGCTGTTTTTT.

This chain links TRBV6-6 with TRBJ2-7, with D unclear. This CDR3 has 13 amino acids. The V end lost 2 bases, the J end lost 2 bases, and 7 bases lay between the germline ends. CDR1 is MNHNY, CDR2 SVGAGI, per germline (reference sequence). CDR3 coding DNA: TGTGCCAGCAGTTACGAACTAACCTACGAGCAGTACTTC. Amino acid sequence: CASSYELTYEQYF.

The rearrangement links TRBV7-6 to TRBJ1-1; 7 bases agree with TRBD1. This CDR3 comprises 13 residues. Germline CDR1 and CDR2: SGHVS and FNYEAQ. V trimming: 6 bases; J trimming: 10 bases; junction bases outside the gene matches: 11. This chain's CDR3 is CASRGFRTGAAFF. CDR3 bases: TGTGCCAGCAGGGGGTTCCGGACAGGAGCAGCTTTCTTT.

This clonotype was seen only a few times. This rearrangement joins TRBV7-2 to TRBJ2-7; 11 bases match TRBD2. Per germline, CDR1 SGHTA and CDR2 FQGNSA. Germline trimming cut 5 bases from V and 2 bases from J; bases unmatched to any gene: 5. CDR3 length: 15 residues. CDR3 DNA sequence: TGTGCCAGCAGCGCTTCTAGCGGGGGGCCCTACGAGCAGTACTTC. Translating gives CASSASSGGPYEQYF.

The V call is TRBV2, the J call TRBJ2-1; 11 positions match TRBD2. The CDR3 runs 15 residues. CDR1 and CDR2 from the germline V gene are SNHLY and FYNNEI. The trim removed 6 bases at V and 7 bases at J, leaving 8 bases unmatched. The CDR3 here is CASSDTSGSWNEQFF. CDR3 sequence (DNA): TGTGCCAGCAGCGACACTAGCGGGAGTTGGAATGAGCAGTTCTTC.

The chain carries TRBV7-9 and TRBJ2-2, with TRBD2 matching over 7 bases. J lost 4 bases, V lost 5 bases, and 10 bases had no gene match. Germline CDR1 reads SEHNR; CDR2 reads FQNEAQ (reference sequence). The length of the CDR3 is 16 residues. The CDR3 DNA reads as TGTGCCAGCAGCCGACGCGCGGGAGTGGGCACCGGGGAGCTGTTTTTT. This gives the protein CASSRRAGVGTGELFF.

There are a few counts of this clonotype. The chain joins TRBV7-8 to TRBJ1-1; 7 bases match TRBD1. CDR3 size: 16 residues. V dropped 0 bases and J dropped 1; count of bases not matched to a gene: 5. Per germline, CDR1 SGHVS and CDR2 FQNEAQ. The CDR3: CASSLADRVGNTEAFF. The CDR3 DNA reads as TGTGCCAGCAGCTTAGCCGACAGGGTGGGGAACACTGAAGCTTTCTTT.

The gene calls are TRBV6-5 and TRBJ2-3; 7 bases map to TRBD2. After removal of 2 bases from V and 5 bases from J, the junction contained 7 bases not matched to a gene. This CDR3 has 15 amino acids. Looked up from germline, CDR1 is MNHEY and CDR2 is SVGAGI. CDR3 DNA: TGTGCCAGCAGTTACGGTGGGGGGGTAGGAGATACGCAGTATTTT. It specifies CASSYGGGVGDTQYF.

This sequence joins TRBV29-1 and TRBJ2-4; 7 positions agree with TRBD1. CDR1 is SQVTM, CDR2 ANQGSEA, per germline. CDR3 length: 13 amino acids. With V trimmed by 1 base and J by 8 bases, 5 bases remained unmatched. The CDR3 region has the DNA TGCAGCGTTGAAGGGGGGCAGGGGGACATTCAGTACTTC. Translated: CSVEGGQGDIQYF.

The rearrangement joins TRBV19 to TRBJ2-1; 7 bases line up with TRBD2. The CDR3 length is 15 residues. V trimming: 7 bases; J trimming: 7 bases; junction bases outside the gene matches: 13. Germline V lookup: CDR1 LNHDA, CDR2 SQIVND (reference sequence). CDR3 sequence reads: CASTDPGGNKNEQFF. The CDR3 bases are TGTGCCAGTACCGACCCCGGGGGGAACAAAAATGAGCAGTTCTTC.

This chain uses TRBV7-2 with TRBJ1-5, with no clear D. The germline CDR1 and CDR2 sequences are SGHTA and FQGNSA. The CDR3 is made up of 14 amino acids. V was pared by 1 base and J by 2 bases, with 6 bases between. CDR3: CASSLDVRNQPQHF. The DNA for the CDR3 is TGTGCCAGCAGCTTAGACGTTCGCAATCAGCCCCAGCATTTT.

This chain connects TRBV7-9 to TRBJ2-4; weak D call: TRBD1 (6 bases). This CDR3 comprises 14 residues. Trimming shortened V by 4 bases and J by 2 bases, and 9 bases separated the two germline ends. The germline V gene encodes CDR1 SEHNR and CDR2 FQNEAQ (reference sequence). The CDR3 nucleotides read TGTGCCAGCAGCTCCAGGGGATCCAAAAACATTCAGTACTTC. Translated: CASSSRGSKNIQYF.

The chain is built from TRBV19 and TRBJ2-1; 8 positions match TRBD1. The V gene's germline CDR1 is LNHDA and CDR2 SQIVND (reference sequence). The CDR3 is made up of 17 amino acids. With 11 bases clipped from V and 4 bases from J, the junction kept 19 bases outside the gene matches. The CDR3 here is CAPTWSRTGIKYNEQFF. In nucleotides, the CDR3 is TGTGCCCCTACCTGGTCCCGGACAGGGATAAAATACAATGAGCAGTTCTTC.

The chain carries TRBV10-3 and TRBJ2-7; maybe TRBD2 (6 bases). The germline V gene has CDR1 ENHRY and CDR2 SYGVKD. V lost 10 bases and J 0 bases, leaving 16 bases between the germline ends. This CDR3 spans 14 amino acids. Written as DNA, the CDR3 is TGTGCCACTACGGGGGTAGATCCCTCCTACGAGCAGTACTTC. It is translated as CATTGVDPSYEQYF.

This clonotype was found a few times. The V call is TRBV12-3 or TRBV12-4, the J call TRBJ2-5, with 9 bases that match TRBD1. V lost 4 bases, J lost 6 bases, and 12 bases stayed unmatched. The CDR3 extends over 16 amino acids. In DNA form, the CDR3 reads TGTGCCAGCAGTTACACCGGGACAGGGCTATCTCAGACCCAGTACTTC. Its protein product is CASSYTGTGLSQTQYF.

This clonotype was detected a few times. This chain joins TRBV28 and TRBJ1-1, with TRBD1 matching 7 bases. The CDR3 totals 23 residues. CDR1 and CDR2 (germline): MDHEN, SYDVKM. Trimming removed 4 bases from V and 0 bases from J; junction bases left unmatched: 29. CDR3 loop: CASSSIGYQTGTIRPGLNTEAFF. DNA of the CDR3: TGTGCCAGCAGTTCCATAGGGTACCAGACAGGGACTATACGCCCAGGATTGAACACTGAAGCTTTCTTT.

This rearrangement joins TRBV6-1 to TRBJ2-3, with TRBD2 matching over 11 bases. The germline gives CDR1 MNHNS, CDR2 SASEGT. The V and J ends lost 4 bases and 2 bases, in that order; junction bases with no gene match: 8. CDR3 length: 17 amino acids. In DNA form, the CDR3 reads TGTGCCAGCAGTGCCCGACGACTAGCGGGACTCACAGATACGCAGTATTTT. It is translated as CASSARRLAGLTDTQYF.

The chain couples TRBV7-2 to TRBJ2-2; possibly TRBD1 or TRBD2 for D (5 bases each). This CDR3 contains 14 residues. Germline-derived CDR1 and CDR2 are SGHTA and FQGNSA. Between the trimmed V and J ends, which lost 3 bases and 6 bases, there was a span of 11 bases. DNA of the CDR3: TGTGCCAGCAGCTTTGTAGGGGACCCCGGGGAGCTGTTTTTT. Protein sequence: CASSFVGDPGELFF.

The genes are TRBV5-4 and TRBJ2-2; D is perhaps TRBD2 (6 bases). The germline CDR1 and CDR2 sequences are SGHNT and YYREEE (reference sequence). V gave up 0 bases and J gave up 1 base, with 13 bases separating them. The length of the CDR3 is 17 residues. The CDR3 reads CASSLAGGIRNTGELFF. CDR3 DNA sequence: TGTGCCAGCAGCTTGGCCGGGGGTATTCGGAACACCGGGGAGCTGTTTTTT.